The 14 T cell receptor beta chains below all came from one sample that was sequenced in a study of shared clonotypes between healthy human individuals. TCRdb keeps only in-frame clones here, not all; method: immunoSEQ multiplex PCR. The repertoire has around 1 million clones, about three quarters of them found once; the top ten carry approximately 1.5%. Source material: memory CD4+ T cells sorted from blood. Subset of the sample: CD45RA-negative fraction. All receptors derive from a man between 18 and 29 years old in good health.

This rearrangement joins TRBV30 to TRBJ2-2, with 7 bases fitting TRBD1. V lost 2 bases to trimming and J lost 6 bases; unmatched junction nucleotides: 6. The CDR3 length is 14 residues. CDR1 and CDR2 from the germline V gene are GTSNPN and SVGIG (reference sequence). The CDR3 spells CAWSLLTGAGELFF. In DNA, the CDR3 is TGTGCCTGGAGTCTCCTTACAGGGGCCGGGGAGCTGTTTTTT.

This chain joins TRBV7-8 and TRBJ2-2; D perhaps matches TRBD1 (6 bases). From germline, CDR1 is SGHVS and CDR2 FQNEAQ. The CDR3 contains 14 residues. V dropped 1 base and J dropped 6 bases, with 9 bases sitting between them. The CDR3 loop is CASSLVQGPGELFF. CDR3 bases: TGTGCCAGCAGCTTAGTACAGGGACCCGGGGAGCTGTTTTTT.

The rearrangement uses TRBV6-6 and TRBJ1-6; 8 nucleotides agree with TRBD1. CDR3 length: 14 residues. Germline V gene lookup returns CDR1 MNHNY and CDR2 SVGAGI (reference sequence). Trimming removed 7 bases from V and 11 bases from J; junction bases left unmatched: 10. In DNA, the CDR3 is TGTGCCAGCAAGACAGGACAGGGCGGGCCACCCCTCCACTTT. This encodes CASKTGQGGPPLHF.

On this clone itself: This may come from a read error, since a much larger clone is one base off. Other DNA sequences in the same sample also yield this CDR3. The chain links TRBV28 to TRBJ2-2; D gene ambiguous. V dropped 2 bases and J dropped 2 bases, with 0 bases sitting between them. The germline V gene has CDR1 MDHEN and CDR2 SYDVKM. The CDR3 consists of 12 residues. Written as DNA, the CDR3 is TGTGCCAGCAGTTTAAACACCGGGGAGCTGTTTTTT. As protein: CASSLNTGELFF.

The V gene is TRBV5-6, the J gene TRBJ1-2; 12 bases line up with TRBD1. This CDR3 region has 16 residues. Germline assignment: CDR1 SGHDT and CDR2 YYEEEE. V lost 4 bases to trimming and J lost 8 bases; unmatched junction nucleotides: 12. The CDR3 nucleotides are TGTGCCAGCAGCCTGGGACAGGGGGCCGGAGGAGTCGGCTACACCTTC. The encoded protein is CASSLGQGAGGVGYTF.

This clone was observed a handful of times. The gene calls are TRBV5-1 and TRBJ2-2, with TRBD1 matching 7 bases. The CDR3 covers 16 residues. Per germline, CDR1 SGHRS and CDR2 YFSETQ. J was trimmed by 4 bases and V by 2 bases; bases with no gene match: 8. CDR3 loop: CASSFFSTGVTGELFF. DNA for the CDR3: TGCGCCAGCAGCTTTTTTAGTACAGGGGTCACCGGGGAGCTGTTTTTT.

The chain has TRBV15 and TRBJ2-1; D is possibly TRBD2 (6 bases). Trimming took off 0 bases at V and 0 bases at J, with 9 bases between the two ends. Germline CDR1 LNHNV, CDR2 YYDKDF (reference sequence). This CDR3 is built from 16 residues. The CDR3 here is CATSRDTGLSYNEQFF. CDR3 nucleotide sequence: TGTGCCACCAGCAGAGATACGGGACTCTCCTACAATGAGCAGTTCTTC.

The chain couples TRBV7-2 to TRBJ2-5; 8 bases are shared with TRBD1. The V gene's germline CDR1 is SGHTA and CDR2 FQGNSA. The CDR3 totals 15 residues. The J segment lost 2 bases and the V segment lost 6 bases, leaving 8 bases of the junction unmatched. CDR3 coding DNA: TGTGCCAGCAGTTCACAGGGGGTAACTCAAGAGACCCAGTACTTC. This gives the protein CASSSQGVTQETQYF.

This chain joins TRBV14 and TRBJ2-7; D is uncertain. The germline CDR1 and CDR2 sequences are SGHDN and FVKESK. This CDR3 spans 12 amino acids. V lost 2 bases to trimming and J lost 2 bases, with 4 bases between them. The CDR3 loop is CASSQNAYEQYF. CDR3 DNA sequence: TGTGCCAGCAGCCAAAATGCCTACGAGCAGTACTTC. The entire variable domain, with the rest obtained from reference TRBV14 and TRBJ2-7, is as follows: EAGVTQFPSHSVIEKGQTVTLRCDPISGHDNLYWYRRVMGKEIKFLLHFVKESKQDESGMPNNRFLAERTGGTYSTLKVQPAELEDSGVYFCASSQNAYEQYFGPGTRLTVT.

This chain uses TRBV5-6 with TRBJ2-1; 10 nucleotides match TRBD2. The CDR3 has 15 residues. V gave up 3 bases and J gave up 6 bases; unmatched junction bases: 6. The V gene's germline CDR1 is SGHDT and CDR2 YYEEEE. CDR3 coding DNA: TGTGCCAGCAGCTCGATAGCGGGGGGTCTCAATGAGCAGTTCTTC. Amino acid sequence: CASSSIAGGLNEQFF.

The genes are TRBV13 and TRBJ2-3; D not resolved. The V end lost 0 bases, the J end lost 1 base, and 8 bases lay between the germline ends. The CDR3 totals 15 residues. CDR1 PRHDT and CDR2 FYEKMQ come from the germline V gene (reference sequence). The CDR3 loop is CASSLGSLGTDTQYF. The CDR3 bases are TGTGCCAGCAGCTTAGGCTCCCTGGGCACAGATACGCAGTATTTT.

The genes are TRBV6-5 and TRBJ2-7, with 8 bases that match TRBD2. The germline V gene encodes CDR1 MNHEY and CDR2 SVGAGI. V trimming: 6 bases; J trimming: 3 bases; junction bases outside the gene matches: 7. This CDR3 has 14 residues. CDR3 protein: CASRPGGSNYEQYF. The DNA for the CDR3 is TGTGCCAGCAGACCGGGGGGGTCCAACTACGAGCAGTACTTC.

J is TRBJ1-4 and V is TRBV15; 8 positions agree with TRBD1. CDR3 size: 18 residues. The J segment lost 7 bases and the V segment lost 1 base, leaving 14 bases of the junction unmatched. Per the germline V gene, CDR1 is LNHNV and CDR2 is YYDKDF (reference sequence). This CDR3 is CATSRGTGSGTPVEKLFF. In DNA form, the CDR3 reads TGTGCCACCAGCAGAGGGACAGGGAGCGGTACTCCCGTTGAAAAACTGTTTTTT. Looking up the rest from reference TRBV15 and TRBJ1-4 gives the full variable domain: DAMVIQNPRYQVTQFGKPVTLSCSQTLNHNVMYWYQQKSSQAPKLLFHYYDKDFNNEADTPDNFQSRRPNTSFCFLDIRSPGLGDTAMYLCATSRGTGSGTPVEKLFFGSGTQLSVL.

This clone occurred a few times. The V gene is TRBV13, the J gene TRBJ1-2, with unresolved D. V gave up 3 bases and J gave up 7 bases, with 24 bases separating them. Germline CDR1 PRHDT, CDR2 FYEKMQ (reference sequence). This CDR3 spans 17 amino acids. CDR3 residues: CASSLFVPGAPGGGYTF. The DNA of the CDR3 is TGTGCCAGCAGCTTGTTTGTTCCGGGCGCTCCAGGTGGTGGCTACACCTTC.